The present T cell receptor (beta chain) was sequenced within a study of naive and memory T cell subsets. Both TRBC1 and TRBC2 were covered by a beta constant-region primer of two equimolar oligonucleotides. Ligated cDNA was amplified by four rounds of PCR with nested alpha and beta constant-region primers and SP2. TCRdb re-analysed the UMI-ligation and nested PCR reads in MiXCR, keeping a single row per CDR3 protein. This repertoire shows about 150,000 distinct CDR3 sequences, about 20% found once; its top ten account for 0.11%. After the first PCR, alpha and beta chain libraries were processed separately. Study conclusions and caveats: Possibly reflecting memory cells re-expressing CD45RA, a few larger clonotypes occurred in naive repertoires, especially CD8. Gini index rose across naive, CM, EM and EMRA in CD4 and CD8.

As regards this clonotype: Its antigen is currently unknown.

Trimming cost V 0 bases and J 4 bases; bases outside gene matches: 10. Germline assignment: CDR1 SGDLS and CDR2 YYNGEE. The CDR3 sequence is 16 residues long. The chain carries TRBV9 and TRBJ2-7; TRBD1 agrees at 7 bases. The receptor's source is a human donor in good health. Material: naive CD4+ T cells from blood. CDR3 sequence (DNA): TGTGCCAGCAGCGTAGCTGCAGGGGGAGAGGTTTACGAGCAGTACTTC. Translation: CASSVAAGGEVYEQYF.